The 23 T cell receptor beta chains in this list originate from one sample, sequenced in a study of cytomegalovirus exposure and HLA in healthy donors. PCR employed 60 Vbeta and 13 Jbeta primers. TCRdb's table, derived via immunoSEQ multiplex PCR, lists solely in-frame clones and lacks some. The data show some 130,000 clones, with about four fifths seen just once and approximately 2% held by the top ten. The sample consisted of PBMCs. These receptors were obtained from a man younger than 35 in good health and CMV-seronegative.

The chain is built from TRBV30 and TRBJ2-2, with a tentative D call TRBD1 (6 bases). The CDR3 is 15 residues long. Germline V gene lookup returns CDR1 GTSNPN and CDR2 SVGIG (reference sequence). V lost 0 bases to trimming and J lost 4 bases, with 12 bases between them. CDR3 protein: CAWSVGGTGTGELFF. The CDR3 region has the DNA TGTGCCTGGAGTGTAGGGGGAACTGGCACCGGGGAGCTGTTTTTT.

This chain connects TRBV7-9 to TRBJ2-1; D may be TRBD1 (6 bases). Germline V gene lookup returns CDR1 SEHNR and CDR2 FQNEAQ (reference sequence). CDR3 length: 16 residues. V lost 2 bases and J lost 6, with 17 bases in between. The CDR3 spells CASSLSPRGGSNEQFF. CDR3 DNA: TGTGCCAGCAGCTTATCTCCGAGAGGGGGTAGCAATGAGCAGTTCTTC.

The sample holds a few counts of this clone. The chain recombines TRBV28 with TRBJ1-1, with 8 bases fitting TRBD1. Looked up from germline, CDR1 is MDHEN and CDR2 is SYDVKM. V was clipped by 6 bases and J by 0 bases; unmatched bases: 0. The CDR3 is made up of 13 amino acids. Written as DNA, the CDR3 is TGTGCCAGCAGGGGACAGGTGAACACTGAAGCTTTCTTT. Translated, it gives CASRGQVNTEAFF.

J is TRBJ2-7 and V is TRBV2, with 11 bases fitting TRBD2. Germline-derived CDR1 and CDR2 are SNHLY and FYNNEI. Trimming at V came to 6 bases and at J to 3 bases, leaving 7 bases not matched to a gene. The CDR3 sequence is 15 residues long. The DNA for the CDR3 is TGTGCCAGCAGGGTGCTAGCGGGAGGCCGCTACGAGCAGTACTTC. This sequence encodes CASRVLAGGRYEQYF. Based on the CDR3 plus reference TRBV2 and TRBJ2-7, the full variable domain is EPEVTQTPSHQVTQMGQEVILRCVPISNHLYFYWYRQILGQKVEFLVSFYNNEISEKSEIFDDQFSVERPDGSNFTLKIRSTKLEDSAMYFCASRVLAGGRYEQYFGPGTRLTVT.

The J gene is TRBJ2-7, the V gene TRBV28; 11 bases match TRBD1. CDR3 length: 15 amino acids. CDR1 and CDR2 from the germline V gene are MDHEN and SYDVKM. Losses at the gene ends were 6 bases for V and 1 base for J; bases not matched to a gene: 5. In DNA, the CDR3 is TGTGCCAGCAGCTCGGGACAGGGGGGTTCCTACGAGCAGTACTTC. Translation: CASSSGQGGSYEQYF.

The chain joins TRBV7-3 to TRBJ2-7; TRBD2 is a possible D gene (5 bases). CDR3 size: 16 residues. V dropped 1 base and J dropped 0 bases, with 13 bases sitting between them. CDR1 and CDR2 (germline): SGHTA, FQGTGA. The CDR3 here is CASSLIGEPISYEQYF. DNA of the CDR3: TGTGCCAGCAGCTTAATTGGGGAGCCGATCTCCTACGAGCAGTACTTC. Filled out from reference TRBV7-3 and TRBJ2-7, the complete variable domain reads GAGVSQTPSNKVTEKGKYVELRCDPISGHTALYWYRQSLGQGPEFLIYFQGTGAADDSGLPNDRFFAVRPEGSVSTLKIQRTERGDSAVYLCASSLIGEPISYEQYFGPGTRLTVT.

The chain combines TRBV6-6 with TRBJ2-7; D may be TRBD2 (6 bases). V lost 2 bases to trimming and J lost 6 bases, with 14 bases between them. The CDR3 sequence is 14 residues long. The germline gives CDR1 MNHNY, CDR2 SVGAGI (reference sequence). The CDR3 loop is CASSYGWGVSEQYF. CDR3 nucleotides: TGTGCCAGCAGTTACGGGTGGGGGGTCTCCGAGCAGTACTTC.

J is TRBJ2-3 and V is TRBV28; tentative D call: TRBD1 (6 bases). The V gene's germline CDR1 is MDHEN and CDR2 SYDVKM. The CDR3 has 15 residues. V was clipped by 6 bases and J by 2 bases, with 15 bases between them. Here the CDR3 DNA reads TGTGCCAGCAGCCGGGACACTTCCACCACAGATACGCAGTATTTT. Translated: CASSRDTSTTDTQYF.

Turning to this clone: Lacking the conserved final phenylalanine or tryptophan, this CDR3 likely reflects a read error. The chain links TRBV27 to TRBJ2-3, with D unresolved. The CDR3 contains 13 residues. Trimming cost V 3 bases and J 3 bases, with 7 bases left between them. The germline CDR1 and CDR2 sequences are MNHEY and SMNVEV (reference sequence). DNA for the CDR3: TGTGCCAGCAGTTTTCTTCCGACAGATACGCAGTATGTT. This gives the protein CASSFLPTDTQYV.

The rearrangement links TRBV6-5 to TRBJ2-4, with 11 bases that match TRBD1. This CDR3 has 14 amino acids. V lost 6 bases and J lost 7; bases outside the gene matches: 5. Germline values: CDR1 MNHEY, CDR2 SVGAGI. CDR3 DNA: TGTGCCAGCAGAATGGGACAGGGGGGGAACATTCAGTACTTC. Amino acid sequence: CASRMGQGGNIQYF.

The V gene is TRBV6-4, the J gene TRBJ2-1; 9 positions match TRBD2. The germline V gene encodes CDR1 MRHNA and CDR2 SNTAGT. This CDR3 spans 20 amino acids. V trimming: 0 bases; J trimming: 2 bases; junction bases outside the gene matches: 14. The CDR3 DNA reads TGTGCCAGCAGTGACTCGATACGCGACCTAGCGGGAACTACCTACAATGAGCAGTTCTTC. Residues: CASSDSIRDLAGTTYNEQFF.

In DNA form, the CDR3 reads TGCGCCAGCAGCCAAGAGGTAGGGGGACCAACCACCTACGAGCAGTACTTC. Translated: CASSQEVGGPTTYEQYF. This chain uses TRBV4-1 with TRBJ2-7; TRBD1 is a possible D gene (6 bases). CDR3 length: 17 amino acids. The germline V gene encodes CDR1 MGHRA and CDR2 YSYEKL. With 0 bases removed from V and 2 bases from J, the gap between germline ends came to 17 bases.

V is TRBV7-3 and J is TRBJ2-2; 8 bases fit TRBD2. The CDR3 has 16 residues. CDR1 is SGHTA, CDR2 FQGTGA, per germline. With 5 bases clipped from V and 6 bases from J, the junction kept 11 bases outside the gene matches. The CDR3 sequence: CASSPRDGGVPGELFF. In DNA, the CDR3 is TGTGCCAGCAGCCCCCGGGACGGGGGGGTCCCCGGGGAGCTGTTTTTT. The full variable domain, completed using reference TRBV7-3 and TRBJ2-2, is GAGVSQTPSNKVTEKGKYVELRCDPISGHTALYWYRQSLGQGPEFLIYFQGTGAADDSGLPNDRFFAVRPEGSVSTLKIQRTERGDSAVYLCASSPRDGGVPGELFFGEGSRLTVL.

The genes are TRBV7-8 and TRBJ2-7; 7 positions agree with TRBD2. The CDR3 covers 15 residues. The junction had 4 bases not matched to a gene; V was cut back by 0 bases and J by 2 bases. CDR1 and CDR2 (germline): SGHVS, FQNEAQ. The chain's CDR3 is CASSLAGLAAYEQYV. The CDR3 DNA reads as TGTGCCAGCAGCTTAGCGGGGCTAGCGGCCTACGAGCAGTACGTC.

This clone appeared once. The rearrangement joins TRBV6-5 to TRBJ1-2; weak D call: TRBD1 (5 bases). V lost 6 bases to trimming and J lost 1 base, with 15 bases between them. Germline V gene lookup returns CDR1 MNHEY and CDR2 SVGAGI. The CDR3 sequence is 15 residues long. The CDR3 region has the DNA TGTGCCAGCAGCTATAGTACAGGAAGTAACTATGGCTACACCTTC. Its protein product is CASSYSTGSNYGYTF.

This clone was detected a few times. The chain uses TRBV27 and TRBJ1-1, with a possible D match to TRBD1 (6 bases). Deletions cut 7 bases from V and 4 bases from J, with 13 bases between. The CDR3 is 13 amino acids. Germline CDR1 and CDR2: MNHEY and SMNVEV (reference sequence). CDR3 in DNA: TGTGCCAGCAAACTAGGGGGGGGCACTGAAGCTTTCTTT. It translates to CASKLGGGTEAFF.

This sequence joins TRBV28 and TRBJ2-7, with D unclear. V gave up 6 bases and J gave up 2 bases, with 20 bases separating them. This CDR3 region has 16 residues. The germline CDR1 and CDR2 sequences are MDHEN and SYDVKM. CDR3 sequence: CASSSPTDWNPYEQYF. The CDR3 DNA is TGTGCCAGCAGCTCGCCCACCGACTGGAACCCCTACGAGCAGTACTTC.

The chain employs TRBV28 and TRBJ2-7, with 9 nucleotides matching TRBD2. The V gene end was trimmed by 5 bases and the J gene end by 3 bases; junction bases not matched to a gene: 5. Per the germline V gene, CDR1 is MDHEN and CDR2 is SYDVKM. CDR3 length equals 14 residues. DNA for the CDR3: TGTGCCAGCAGTCCTAGCGGGACTTACTACGAGCAGTACTTC. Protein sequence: CASSPSGTYYEQYF.

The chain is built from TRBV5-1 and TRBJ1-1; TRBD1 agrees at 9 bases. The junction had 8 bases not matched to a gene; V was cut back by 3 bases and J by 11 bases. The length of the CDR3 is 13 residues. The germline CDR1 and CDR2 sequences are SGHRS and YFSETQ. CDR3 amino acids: CASSWGQGTGAFF. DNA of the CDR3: TGCGCCAGCAGCTGGGGACAGGGCACGGGTGCTTTCTTT.

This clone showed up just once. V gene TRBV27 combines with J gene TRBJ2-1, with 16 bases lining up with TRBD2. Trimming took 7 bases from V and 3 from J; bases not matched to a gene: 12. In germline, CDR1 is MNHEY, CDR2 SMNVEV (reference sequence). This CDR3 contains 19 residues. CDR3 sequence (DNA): TGTGCCAGCATTCTTACCGCCGGGACTAGCGGGAGGGGCTACAATGAGCAGTTCTTC. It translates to CASILTAGTSGRGYNEQFF.

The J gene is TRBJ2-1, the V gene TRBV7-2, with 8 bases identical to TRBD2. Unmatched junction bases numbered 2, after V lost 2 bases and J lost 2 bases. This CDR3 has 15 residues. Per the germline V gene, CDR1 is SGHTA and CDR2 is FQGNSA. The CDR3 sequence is CASSLTSGAYNEQFF. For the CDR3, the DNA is TGTGCCAGCAGCTTAACTAGCGGAGCCTACAATGAGCAGTTCTTC.

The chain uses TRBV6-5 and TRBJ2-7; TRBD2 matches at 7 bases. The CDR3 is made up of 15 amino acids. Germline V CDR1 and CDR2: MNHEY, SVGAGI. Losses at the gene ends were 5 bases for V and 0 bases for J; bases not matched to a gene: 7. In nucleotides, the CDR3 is TGTGCCAGCAGTCGAGCGCGGGAGAGCTCCTACGAGCAGTACTTC. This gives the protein CASSRARESSYEQYF.

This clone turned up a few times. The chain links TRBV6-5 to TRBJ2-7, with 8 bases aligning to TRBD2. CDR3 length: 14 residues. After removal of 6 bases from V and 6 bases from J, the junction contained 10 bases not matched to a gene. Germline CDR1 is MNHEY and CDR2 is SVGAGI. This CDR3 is CASSLTSEGTEQYV. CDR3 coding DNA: TGTGCCAGCAGCCTGACTAGCGAGGGGACCGAGCAGTACGTC.